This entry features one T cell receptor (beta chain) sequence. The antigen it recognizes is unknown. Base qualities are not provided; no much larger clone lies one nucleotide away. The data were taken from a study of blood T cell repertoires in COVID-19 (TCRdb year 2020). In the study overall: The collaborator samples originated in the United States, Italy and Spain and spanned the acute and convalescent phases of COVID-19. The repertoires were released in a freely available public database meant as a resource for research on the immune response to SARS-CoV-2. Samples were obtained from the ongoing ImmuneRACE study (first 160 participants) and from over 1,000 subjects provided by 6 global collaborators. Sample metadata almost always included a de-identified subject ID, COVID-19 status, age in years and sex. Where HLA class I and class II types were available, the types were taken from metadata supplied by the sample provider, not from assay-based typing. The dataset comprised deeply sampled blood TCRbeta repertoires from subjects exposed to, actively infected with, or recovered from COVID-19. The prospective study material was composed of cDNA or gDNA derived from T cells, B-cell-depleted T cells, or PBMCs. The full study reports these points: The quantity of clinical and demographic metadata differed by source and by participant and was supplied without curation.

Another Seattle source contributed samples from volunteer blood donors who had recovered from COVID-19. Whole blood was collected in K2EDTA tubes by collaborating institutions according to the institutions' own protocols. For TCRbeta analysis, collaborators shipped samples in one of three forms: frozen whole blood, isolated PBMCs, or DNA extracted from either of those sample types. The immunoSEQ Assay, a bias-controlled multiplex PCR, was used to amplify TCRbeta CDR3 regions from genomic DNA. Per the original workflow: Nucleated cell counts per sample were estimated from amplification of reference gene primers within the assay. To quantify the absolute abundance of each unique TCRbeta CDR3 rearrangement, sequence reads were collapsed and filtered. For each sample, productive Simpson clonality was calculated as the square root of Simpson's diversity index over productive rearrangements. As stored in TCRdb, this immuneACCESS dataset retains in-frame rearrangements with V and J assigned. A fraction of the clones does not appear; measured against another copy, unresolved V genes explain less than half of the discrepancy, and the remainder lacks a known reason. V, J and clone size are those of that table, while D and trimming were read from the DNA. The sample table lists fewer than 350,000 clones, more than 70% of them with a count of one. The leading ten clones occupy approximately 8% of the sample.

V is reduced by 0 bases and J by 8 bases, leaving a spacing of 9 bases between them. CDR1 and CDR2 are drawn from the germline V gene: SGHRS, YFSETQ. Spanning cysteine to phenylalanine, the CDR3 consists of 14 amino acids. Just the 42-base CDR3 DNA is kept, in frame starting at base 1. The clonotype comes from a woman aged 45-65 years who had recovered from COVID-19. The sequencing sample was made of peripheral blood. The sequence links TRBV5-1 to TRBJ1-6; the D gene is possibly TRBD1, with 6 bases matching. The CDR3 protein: CASSLEPGDSPLHF. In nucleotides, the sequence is TGCGCCAGCAGCTTGGAGCCAGGGGATTCACCCCTCCACTTT.